This record concerns one T cell receptor beta chain sequence. This record comes from a study of PD-1 blockade in classical Hodgkin lymphoma. In the study overall: Patients were dosed intravenously with nivolumab at 3 mg/kg every 2 weeks.

Described time point: cycle 4 day 1 (C4D1), after about 6 weeks of nivolumab. No patient escaped relapse after autologous stem cell transplantation, and brentuximab vedotin exposure varied. The V gene's germline CDR1 is SGHTA and CDR2 FQGTGA. CDR3 length equals 14 residues. The V and J ends lost 3 bases and 4 bases respectively, with 11 bases between them. This table comes from immunoSEQ multiplex PCR, and its TCRdb copy is limited to in-frame clones, with some not included. Here the sample spans around 60,000 clones, 91% being singletons. The sequence came from a human donor with classical Hodgkin lymphoma. Here the sequenced sample was peripheral blood mononuclear cells (PBMCs), taken before the fourth cycle of nivolumab. The chain links TRBV7-3 to TRBJ2-3; D is unclear. The CDR3 protein is CASSLSPVPDTQYF. The CDR3 nucleotides are TGTGCCAGCAGCTTGTCACCGGTGCCAGATACGCAGTATTTT.